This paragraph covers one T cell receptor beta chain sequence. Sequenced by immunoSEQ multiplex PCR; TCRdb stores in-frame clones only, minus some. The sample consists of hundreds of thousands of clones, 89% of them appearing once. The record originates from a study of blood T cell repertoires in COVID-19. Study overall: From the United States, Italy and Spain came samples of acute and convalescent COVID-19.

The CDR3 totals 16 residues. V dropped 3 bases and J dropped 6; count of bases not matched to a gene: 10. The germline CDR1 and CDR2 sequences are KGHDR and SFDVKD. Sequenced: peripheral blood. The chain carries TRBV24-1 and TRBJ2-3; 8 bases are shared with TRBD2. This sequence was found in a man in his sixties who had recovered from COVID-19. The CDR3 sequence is CATSDPGGGPEDTQYF. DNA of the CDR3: TGTGCCACCAGTGATCCCGGGGGGGGCCCAGAGGATACGCAGTATTTT.